The rows below give T cell receptor beta chains drawn from one sample of a study of shared clonotypes between healthy human individuals. Clones were read by immunoSEQ multiplex PCR, and TCRdb kept only the in-frame ones, dropping some. Altogether a few hundred thousand clones are present, just over 65% being singletons, with the ten largest covering over 8.5%. The specimen sequenced was memory CD4+ T cells sorted from blood. Receptors were obtained from a man aged 25-40 years in good health. Both conserved end residues are part of each CDR3. The D gene is left open where the match is weak.

CDR3	V	D	J
CASSERTTRNEQYF	TRBV5-5	NA	TRBJ2-7
CASSQGNTEAFF	TRBV16	NA	TRBJ1-1
CASSADRVGNTIYF	TRBV7-6	TRBD1	TRBJ1-3
CATSRGQGTNTQYF	TRBV15	NA	TRBJ2-3
CASSVAGTSGELFF	TRBV9	TRBD2	TRBJ2-2
CASNDRGGYGYTF	TRBV30	TRBD1	TRBJ1-2
CASSLQGPPGGNTIYF	TRBV2	NA	TRBJ1-3
CATSRDRGSGANVLTF	TRBV15	NA	TRBJ2-6
CASSPSTGTDTQYF	TRBV5-1	TRBD1	TRBJ2-3
CAISDSGTGYGYTF	TRBV10-3	TRBD1	TRBJ1-2
CASSTLRFQETQYF	TRBV19	NA	TRBJ2-5
CASSPFGTGAGSSGNTIYF	TRBV18	TRBD1	TRBJ1-3
CASSPGLAAYEQYF	TRBV18	TRBD2	TRBJ2-7
CASSLGGRQGFGKNIQYF	TRBV7-8	NA	TRBJ2-4
CASSLRQGRYPGQPQHF	TRBV19	TRBD1	TRBJ1-5
CASSPSQQGNQPQHF	TRBV19	NA	TRBJ1-5
CASTRTLLSHEQYF	TRBV19	NA	TRBJ2-7
CASSVRYGDTEAFF	TRBV9	NA	TRBJ1-1
CASSRARWGETQYF	TRBV18	NA	TRBJ2-5
CASSPDMVQETQYF	TRBV18	NA	TRBJ2-5
CASSRGNTGELFF	TRBV4-3	NA	TRBJ2-2
CASSFSRGQETQYF	TRBV5-1	TRBD1	TRBJ2-5
CASSPLGSYSGYTF	TRBV19	NA	TRBJ1-2
CASRKDGLEFTQYF	TRBV5-8	NA	TRBJ2-3
CASMILAGVGSGANVLTF	TRBV21-1	NA	TRBJ2-6
CASSQDPSRWYEQYF	TRBV14	NA	TRBJ2-7
CASSLRGYTF	TRBV2	NA	TRBJ1-2
CATGPGIFYNEQFF	TRBV6-5	NA	TRBJ2-1
CASKTSGSLHEQYF	TRBV7-6	TRBD2	TRBJ2-7
CASSLSRSGNTIYF	TRBV7-9	NA	TRBJ1-3
CATSRGGREKNEQFF	TRBV15	TRBD2	TRBJ2-1
CASSLGQANTEAFF	TRBV11-2	TRBD1	TRBJ1-1
CASSLEGGRVEQYF	TRBV5-1	TRBD2	TRBJ2-7
CASSPEGLAGLTQYF	TRBV9	TRBD2	TRBJ2-5
CASSFGTQETQYF	TRBV7-8	NA	TRBJ2-5
CASSELAGVETQYF	TRBV2	TRBD2	TRBJ2-5
CASSTRPGTYSYNEQFF	TRBV7-9	NA	TRBJ2-1
CASSLVNPQTQYF	TRBV5-1	NA	TRBJ2-5
CASSLDGRAGEQYF	TRBV7-8	NA	TRBJ2-7
CAISESRSGNSQHF	TRBV10-3	NA	TRBJ1-5
CASEQGGSSTGELFF	TRBV5-1	NA	TRBJ2-2
CASSQDPGVNEQFF	TRBV4-3	NA	TRBJ2-1
CASSLVLLAGGQLDTQYF	TRBV11-2	TRBD2	TRBJ2-3
CAISEKGAIGYTF	TRBV10-3	NA	TRBJ1-2
CASGRDSAYEQYF	TRBV12-5	TRBD1	TRBJ2-7
CASSPPGRDLSSGANVLTF	TRBV7-9	NA	TRBJ2-6
CASSPPWGRETQYF	TRBV18	NA	TRBJ2-5
CASSLGVGSAYEQYF	TRBV5-1	NA	TRBJ2-7
CASSMRARDQPQHF	TRBV19	NA	TRBJ1-5
CASSQASRYQETQYF	TRBV4-1	NA	TRBJ2-5
CASSLVRLWTGELFF	TRBV5-1	NA	TRBJ2-2
CASSSRQGSPEAFF	TRBV7-3	TRBD1	TRBJ1-1
CASRRDGWVTGELFF	TRBV2	NA	TRBJ2-2
CAWSVGVRVHYGYTF	TRBV30	NA	TRBJ1-2
CASSATRVDYGYTF	TRBV7-9	NA	TRBJ1-2
CASSPPIPNEQFF	TRBV5-1	NA	TRBJ2-1
CASSVGAGQGHEQYF	TRBV9	TRBD1	TRBJ2-7